This T cell receptor beta chain comes out of a study of blood T cell repertoires in COVID-19. Authors' processing steps: Cell counts per sample came from amplifying reference gene primers. The table came from immunoSEQ multiplex PCR; TCRdb's copy has only in-frame clones and leaves some out. The V and J calls and clone size are taken from that table; D and trimming were inferred from the DNA. The sample gives about 160,000 clones, approximately 83% of which show up once; 10% to 15% is in the top ten. In germline, CDR1 is LGHDT, CDR2 YNNKEL (reference sequence). The CDR3 has 13 residues. The V gene lost 4 bases and the J gene lost 8 bases, with 14 bases spanning the gap.

This clonotype originated in a man between 65 and 85 years old who had recovered from COVID-19. The sequenced sample consisted of peripheral blood. This chain uses TRBV3-1 (or the pseudogene TRBV3-2) with TRBJ1-1; D is perhaps TRBD1 (5 bases). The CDR3 here is CASSPQDRGEAFF. The CDR3 nucleotides read TGTGCCAGCAGCCCACAGGACCGTGGGGAAGCTTTCTTT.